This entry lists 28 T cell receptor beta chains sequenced from one sample in a study of siplizumab effects on memory and regulatory T cells. TCRdb keeps only in-frame clones here, not all; method: immunoSEQ multiplex PCR. The table lists approximately 100,000 clones, around 95% of them singletons, with 0.55% to 0.65% in the top ten. The specimen was Tregs sorted from blood. These receptors all stem from a human donor in good health.

The genes are TRBV18 and TRBJ2-3, with D perhaps TRBD1 (6 bases). Trimming shortened V by 2 bases and J by 3 bases, and 9 bases separated the two germline ends. The CDR3 has 14 amino acids. In germline, CDR1 is KGHSH, CDR2 LQKENI. Here the CDR3 reads CASSPLTGTDTQYF. In DNA, the CDR3 is TGTGCCAGCTCACCATTAACAGGGACAGATACGCAGTATTTT.

V is TRBV18 and J is TRBJ2-7; D perhaps matches TRBD1 (6 bases). CDR1 and CDR2 from the germline V gene are KGHSH and LQKENI. This CDR3 has 17 amino acids. V was trimmed by 3 bases and J by 3 bases, leaving 21 bases between them. CDR3 nucleotides: TGTGCCAGCTCACCTCAACCCGGGACACCCAAACTCTACGAGCAGTACTTC. Protein: CASSPQPGTPKLYEQYF.

This clone is a singleton in its sample. This chain uses TRBV7-9 with TRBJ2-7, with TRBD2 matching 7 bases. Unmatched junction bases numbered 5, after V lost 5 bases and J lost 7 bases. Germline V gene lookup returns CDR1 SEHNR and CDR2 FQNEAQ (reference sequence). The CDR3 contains 12 residues. CDR3 in amino acids: CASSRSGKEQYF. The CDR3 DNA reads TGTGCCAGCAGCCGGAGCGGGAAAGAGCAGTACTTC.

V usage is TRBV25-1 and J usage is TRBJ2-5; 11 nucleotides match TRBD2. The CDR3 loop spans 18 amino acids. In germline, CDR1 is MGHDK, CDR2 SYGVNS. J gave up 1 base and V 4 bases, and 11 bases lay outside the gene matches. The CDR3 nucleotides read TGTGCCAGCAGTGCTTCCCTGGGACTAGCGGCTTCCCAAGAGACCCAGTACTTC. As protein: CASSASLGLAASQETQYF.

This chain links TRBV7-9 with TRBJ2-2; TRBD2 is a possible D gene (6 bases). The V gene lost 3 bases and the J gene lost 6 bases, with 20 bases spanning the gap. The CDR3 is made up of 17 amino acids. CDR1 and CDR2 (germline): SEHNR, FQNEAQ (reference sequence). CDR3 loop: CASSLGLRVKLAGELFF. The CDR3 nucleotides are TGTGCCAGCAGCTTGGGACTCCGGGTAAAACTAGCCGGGGAGCTGTTTTTT.

The genes are TRBV30 and TRBJ1-2, with no clear D. V was pared by 3 bases and J by 5 bases, with 13 bases between. The CDR3 runs to 13 residues. Germline V gene lookup returns CDR1 GTSNPN and CDR2 SVGIG (reference sequence). CDR3 protein: CAWSDGVLYGYTF. The CDR3 DNA sequence: TGTGCCTGGAGCGACGGCGTCTTATATGGCTACACCTTC.

The genes are TRBV4-1 and TRBJ2-1; D is perhaps TRBD1 (5 bases). This CDR3 is built from 14 residues. Germline V gene lookup returns CDR1 MGHRA and CDR2 YSYEKL. With 1 base removed from V and 6 bases from J, the gap between germline ends came to 10 bases. The CDR3 here is CASSQAVRVNEQFF. For the CDR3, the DNA is TGCGCCAGCAGCCAAGCGGTCAGGGTCAATGAGCAGTTCTTC.

This clone was detected only once. This chain links TRBV9 with TRBJ1-2, with D maybe TRBD1 (6 bases). Trimming took off 4 bases at V and 8 bases at J, with 21 bases between the two ends. Germline CDR1 reads SGDLS; CDR2 reads YYNGEE. The CDR3 length is 15 residues. The CDR3 DNA reads TGTGCCAGCAGCCCCAGACAGTGGATAGGGGGGGGCTACACCTTC. Translation: CASSPRQWIGGGYTF.

This clone was found once. The rearrangement uses TRBV5-4 and TRBJ2-1; the D gene is possibly TRBD1 (6 bases). CDR3 length: 16 residues. Germline V gene sequence: CDR1 SGHNT, CDR2 YYREEE (reference sequence). V was clipped by 9 bases and J by 7 bases, with 26 bases between them. The CDR3 DNA follows: TGTGCCACAAATAGGAAGGGAAGTAGAAGGGGGAATGAGCAGTTCTTC. Translation gives CATNRKGSRRGNEQFF.

V is TRBV27 and J is TRBJ2-7; TRBD1 aligns across 11 bases. Germline CDR1 MNHEY, CDR2 SMNVEV (reference sequence). This CDR3 region has 16 residues. J gave up 3 bases and V 5 bases, and 9 bases lay outside the gene matches. DNA for the CDR3: TGTGCCAGCAGTCTTGGGACAGGGGGTCGTTACTACGAGCAGTACTTC. It is translated as CASSLGTGGRYYEQYF.

By share of the sample, this clone is medium-sized. CDR3 coding DNA: TGCGCCAGCAGCTTGGTTCATACTAGCGGGATGTTCAATGAGCAGTTCTTC. Its translation is CASSLVHTSGMFNEQFF. The J gene is TRBJ2-1, the V gene TRBV5-1, with 10 positions matching TRBD2. The CDR3 extends over 17 amino acids. Germline lookup yields CDR1 SGHRS and CDR2 YFSETQ. Trimming cost V 0 bases and J 6 bases; bases outside gene matches: 9.

The genes are TRBV29-1 and TRBJ1-1, with TRBD1 as a possible D gene (6 bases). Trimming stripped 6 bases from V and 7 bases from J, with 15 bases between. The germline V gene encodes CDR1 SQVTM and CDR2 ANQGSEA. The CDR3 runs 12 residues. As DNA, the CDR3 is TGCAGCGTGGACAGAGGGGGAAGTGAAGCTTTCTTT. Its translation: CSVDRGGSEAFF.

This chain links TRBV5-1 with TRBJ2-1; 14 bases map to TRBD2. The length of the CDR3 is 18 residues. The J segment lost 4 bases and the V segment lost 4 bases, leaving 10 bases of the junction unmatched. In germline, CDR1 is SGHRS, CDR2 YFSETQ. The CDR3 sequence is CASSPGLAGVIGYNEQFF. As DNA, the CDR3 is TGCGCCAGCAGCCCGGGACTAGCGGGAGTAATTGGGTACAATGAGCAGTTCTTC.

This clone was detected only once. This sequence joins TRBV5-4 and TRBJ2-5; D unclear. V gave up 0 bases and J gave up 7 bases, with 7 bases separating them. The germline V gene encodes CDR1 SGHNT and CDR2 YYREEE (reference sequence). This CDR3 is 12 amino acids long. Here the CDR3 DNA reads TGTGCCAGCAGCTTGGAGATAGGGACCCAGTACTTC. It yields the protein CASSLEIGTQYF.

The J gene is TRBJ2-7, the V gene TRBV7-8; the D is unclear. Trimming left V 2 bases short and J 2 bases short, with 13 bases between. The CDR3 contains 15 residues. Germline V gene sequence: CDR1 SGHVS, CDR2 FQNEAQ. The CDR3 protein is CASSLRGSRTYEQYF. The CDR3, as DNA: TGTGCCAGCAGCTTAAGAGGCAGTAGAACCTACGAGCAGTACTTC. The full variable domain, rest sourced from reference TRBV7-8 and TRBJ2-7, is GAGVSQSPRYKVAKRGQDVALRCDPISGHVSLFWYQQALGQGPEFLTYFQNEAQLDKSGLPSDRFFAERPEGSVSTLKIQRTQQEDSAVYLCASSLRGSRTYEQYFGPGTRLTVT.

The CDR3 region is CASSLPTVGLGYNEQFF. In DNA form, the CDR3 reads TGTGCCAGCAGTTTACCTACCGTTGGGTTGGGGTACAATGAGCAGTTCTTC. The chain has TRBV28 and TRBJ2-1; D remains ambiguous. The germline CDR1 and CDR2 sequences are MDHEN and SYDVKM. Trimming left V 2 bases short and J 4 bases short, with 18 bases between. The CDR3 loop spans 17 amino acids.

V usage is TRBV30 and J usage is TRBJ1-4; 9 bases map to TRBD1. V was pared by 5 bases and J by 8 bases, with 3 bases of the junction left unmatched. The CDR3 covers 12 residues. Per germline, CDR1 GTSNPN and CDR2 SVGIG (reference sequence). This chain's CDR3 is CAWDRGYEKLFF. Written as DNA, the CDR3 is TGTGCCTGGGACAGGGGGTACGAAAAACTGTTTTTT.

V gene TRBV5-1 combines with J gene TRBJ2-2; D is uncertain. The V end lost 6 bases, the J end lost 1 base, and 10 bases lay between the germline ends. The CDR3 is 14 amino acids. Germline-derived CDR1 and CDR2 are SGHRS and YFSETQ. In DNA, the CDR3 is TGCGCCAGCATGACGACGTTGAACACCGGGGAGCTGTTTTTT. Translation gives CASMTTLNTGELFF.

The V gene is TRBV10-3, the J gene TRBJ2-1; TRBD2 matches 7 bases. Germline CDR1 reads ENHRY; CDR2 reads SYGVKD. The CDR3 has 15 amino acids. V was pared by 1 base and J by 5 bases, with 5 bases of the junction left unmatched. The CDR3 region is CAISEFGRTDNEQFF. CDR3 nucleotide sequence: TGTGCCATCAGTGAGTTCGGGAGGACGGACAATGAGCAGTTCTTC.

CDR3 sequence: CASSESGWIQPQHF. As DNA, the CDR3 is TGCGCCAGCAGTGAGTCTGGATGGATTCAGCCCCAGCATTTT. The chain has TRBV10-2 and TRBJ1-5; D gene ambiguous. The length of the CDR3 is 14 residues. CDR1 is WSHSY, CDR2 SAAADI, per germline. Trimming shortened V by 0 bases and J by 6 bases, and 9 bases separated the two germline ends.

The rearrangement joins TRBV5-8 to TRBJ1-5; D uncertain. The length of the CDR3 is 11 residues. The germline V gene has CDR1 SGHTS and CDR2 YDEGEE. V was clipped by 3 bases and J by 9 bases, with 7 bases between them. The DNA of the CDR3 is TGTGCCAGCAGCTCCGCCCGGCCCCAGCATTTT. This codes for CASSSARPQHF. Supplemented by reference TRBV5-8 and TRBJ1-5, the full variable domain reads EAGVTQSPTHLIKTRGQQATLRCSPISGHTSVYWYQQALGLGLQFLLWYDEGEERNRGNFPPRFSGRQFPNYSSELNVNALELEDSALYLCASSSARPQHFGDGTRLSIL.

The CDR3 sequence is CASSPGNNQPQHF. DNA for the CDR3: TGTGCCAGCAGCCCAGGGAACAATCAGCCCCAGCATTTT. This sequence joins TRBV11-2 and TRBJ1-5; a possible D gene is TRBD1 (5 bases). The V gene lost 5 bases and the J gene lost 3 bases, with 8 bases spanning the gap. The CDR3 runs to 13 residues. Germline-derived CDR1 and CDR2 are SGHAT and FQNNGV.

In this sample, this clone turned up once. The chain joins TRBV18 to TRBJ1-5; 8 bases align to TRBD1. In germline, CDR1 is KGHSH, CDR2 LQKENI. V was clipped by 8 bases and J by 5 bases; unmatched bases: 5. There are 13 residues in the CDR3. This CDR3 is CASPDRGDQPQHF. The CDR3 coding sequence is TGTGCCAGCCCAGACAGGGGTGATCAGCCCCAGCATTTT.

The chain uses TRBV2 and TRBJ1-5; the match to TRBD1 covers 8 bases. The V gene's germline CDR1 is SNHLY and CDR2 FYNNEI. The trim removed 4 bases at V and 5 bases at J, leaving 4 bases unmatched. This CDR3 has 14 residues. CDR3 sequence reads: CASSAGGDYQPQHF. CDR3 coding DNA: TGTGCCAGCAGTGCAGGGGGCGACTATCAGCCCCAGCATTTT.

The rearrangement uses TRBV5-8 and TRBJ1-2; perhaps TRBD1 as D (5 bases). This CDR3 comprises 13 residues. Trimming stripped 4 bases from V and 8 bases from J, with 15 bases between. Germline lookup yields CDR1 SGHTS and CDR2 YDEGEE. DNA for the CDR3: TGTGCCAGCAGCCTCAGGGAGGCGGGAGGCTACACCTTC. Amino acid sequence: CASSLREAGGYTF.

The V and J genes are TRBV6-1 and TRBJ2-1; D ambiguous. The CDR3 is 15 residues long. Trimming removed 5 bases at V and 0 bases at J, with 11 bases between. Germline CDR1 reads MNHNS; CDR2 reads SASEGT. The CDR3 reads CASSNTPSSYNEQFF. CDR3 DNA: TGTGCCAGCAGTAACACACCGAGCTCCTACAATGAGCAGTTCTTC.

J is TRBJ2-7 and V is TRBV30; possibly TRBD1 for D (7 bases). Germline V gene data show CDR1 as GTSNPN and CDR2 as SVGIG (reference sequence). CDR3 length: 14 amino acids. Deletions cut 5 bases from V and 2 bases from J, with 16 bases between. In DNA, the CDR3 is TGTGCCTGGGGCCAGGGGGGACCGACCTACGAGCAGTACTTC. Translated, it gives CAWGQGGPTYEQYF.

The chain employs TRBV4-2 and TRBJ2-5; 9 nucleotides line up with TRBD2. The germline gives CDR1 LGHNA, CDR2 YNFKEQ. V trimming: 5 bases; J trimming: 4 bases; junction bases outside the gene matches: 2. CDR3 size: 13 residues. CDR3 in amino acids: CASSVREGETQYF. The CDR3 nucleotides read TGTGCCAGCAGCGTGCGGGAGGGAGAGACCCAGTACTTC.